This TCR beta chain emerged from a study of patients and donors after allogeneic stem cell transplantation. TCRdb itself ran the RT-PCR reads through MiXCR, one entry per CDR3 protein. The table shows roughly 960,000 distinct CDR3 sequences, with approximately 19% occurring only once. The germline V gene encodes CDR1 MNHEY and CDR2 SVGAGI. The CDR3 covers 16 residues. The V and J ends lost 2 bases and 2 bases, in that order; junction bases with no gene match: 6. The sequenced sample consisted of blood, either unsorted or a sorted T cell fraction (not recorded which). This TCR derives from a human donor who was either an allogeneic HSCT recipient or a stem cell or donor lymphocyte infusion donor (not recorded which). It is not recorded whose cells these are; they may come from a transplant donor. The chain combines TRBV6-5 with TRBJ2-7, with 10 nucleotides matching TRBD2. CDR3 amino acids: CASSYLASGSTYEQYF. Written as DNA, the CDR3 is TGTGCCAGCAGTTACCTAGCTAGCGGGAGCACCTACGAGCAGTACTTC.